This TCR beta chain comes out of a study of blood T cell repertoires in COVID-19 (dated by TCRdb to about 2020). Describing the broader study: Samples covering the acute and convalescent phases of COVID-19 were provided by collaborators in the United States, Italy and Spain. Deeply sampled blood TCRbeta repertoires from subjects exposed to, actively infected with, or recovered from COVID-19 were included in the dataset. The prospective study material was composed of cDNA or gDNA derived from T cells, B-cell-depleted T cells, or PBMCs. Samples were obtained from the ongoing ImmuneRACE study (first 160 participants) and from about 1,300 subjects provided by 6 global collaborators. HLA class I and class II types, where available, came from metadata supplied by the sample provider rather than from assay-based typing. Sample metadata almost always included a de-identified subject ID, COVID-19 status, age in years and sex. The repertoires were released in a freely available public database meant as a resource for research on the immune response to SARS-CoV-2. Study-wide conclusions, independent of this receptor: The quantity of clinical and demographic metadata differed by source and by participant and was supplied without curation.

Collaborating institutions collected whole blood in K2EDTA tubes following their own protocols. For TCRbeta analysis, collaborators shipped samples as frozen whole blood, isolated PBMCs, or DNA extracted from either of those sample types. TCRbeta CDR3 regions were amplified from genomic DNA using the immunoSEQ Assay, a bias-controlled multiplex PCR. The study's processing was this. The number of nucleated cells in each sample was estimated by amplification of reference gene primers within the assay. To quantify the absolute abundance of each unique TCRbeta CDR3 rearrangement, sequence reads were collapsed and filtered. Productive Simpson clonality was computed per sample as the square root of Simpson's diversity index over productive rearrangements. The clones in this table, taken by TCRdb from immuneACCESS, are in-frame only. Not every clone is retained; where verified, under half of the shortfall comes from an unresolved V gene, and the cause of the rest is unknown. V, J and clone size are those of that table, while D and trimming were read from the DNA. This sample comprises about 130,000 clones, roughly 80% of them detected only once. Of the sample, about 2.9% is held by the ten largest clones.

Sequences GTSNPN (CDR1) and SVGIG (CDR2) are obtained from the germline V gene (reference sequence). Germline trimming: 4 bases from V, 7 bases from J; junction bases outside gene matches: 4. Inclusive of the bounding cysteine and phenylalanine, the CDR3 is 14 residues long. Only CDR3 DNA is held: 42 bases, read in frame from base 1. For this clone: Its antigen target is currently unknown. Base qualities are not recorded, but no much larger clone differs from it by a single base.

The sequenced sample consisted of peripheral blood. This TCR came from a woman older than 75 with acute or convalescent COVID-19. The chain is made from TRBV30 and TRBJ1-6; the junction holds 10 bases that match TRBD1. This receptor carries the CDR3 CAWTRTGGNSPLHF. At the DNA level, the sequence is TGTGCCTGGACGAGGACAGGGGGAAATTCACCCCTCCACTTT.